Sequencing of this T cell receptor beta chain was carried out in a study of T cells after yellow fever vaccination. Study background: With SMART-Seq v4 Ultra Low Input, the fractions containing low cell numbers were prepared.

Synthesis of TCR cDNA relied on 5'RACE template switching, which attached a universal primer site and UMIs. Via MiXCR, TCRdb re-called the 5' RACE reads, giving one row per CDR3 protein. The table has about 120,000 distinct CDR3 sequences, more than 7.5% seen once. This clonotype was observed a few times. Looked up from germline, CDR1 is SGHTS and CDR2 is YDEGEE. V was clipped by 0 bases and J by 6 bases, with 13 bases between them. The length of the CDR3 is 14 residues. The material sequenced was CD8+ T cells sorted from PBMCs, taken 45 days after the yellow fever booster vaccination. The receptor comes from a man aged 30-40 years who received the YFV17D yellow fever vaccine. The genes are TRBV5-8 and TRBJ2-7, with TRBD1 as a possible D gene (5 bases). The CDR3 loop is CASSLEAGRIEQYF. Written as DNA, the CDR3 is TGTGCCAGCAGCTTGGAGGCAGGGCGGATCGAGCAGTACTTC.